What follows are 10 T cell receptor beta chains derived from one specimen sequenced in a study of cytomegalovirus exposure and HLA in healthy donors. PCR amplification relied on 60 Vbeta primers (plus 13 Jbeta primers). Assay: immunoSEQ multiplex PCR; the TCRdb copy retains only in-frame clones and omits some. Of around 99,000 clones listed, around 70% are singletons. The sample comprised PBMCs. The receptors were sampled from a woman in her 70s in good health and CMV-seropositive.

This rearrangement joins TRBV7-9 to TRBJ2-4, with D possibly TRBD2 on 6 matching bases. This CDR3 has 14 residues. V lost 5 bases to trimming and J lost 3 bases, with 11 bases between them. The germline V gene has CDR1 SEHNR and CDR2 FQNEAQ (reference sequence). CDR3 region: CASSPDGSKNIQYF. The CDR3 region has the DNA TGTGCCAGCAGCCCAGACGGGAGCAAAAACATTCAGTACTTC.

The genes are TRBV5-4 and TRBJ2-7, with D maybe TRBD2 (6 bases). Germline lookup yields CDR1 SGHNT and CDR2 YYREEE (reference sequence). The CDR3 is 14 residues long. Trimming left V 2 bases short and J 0 bases short, with 9 bases between. The CDR3 sequence is CASSFGGYSYEQYF. CDR3 nucleotide sequence: TGTGCCAGCAGCTTCGGGGGTTACTCCTACGAGCAGTACTTC.

The rearrangement joins TRBV19 to TRBJ1-1, with D tentatively TRBD1 (5 bases). V shed 1 base and J shed 2 bases, with 8 bases lying between them. The CDR3 covers 14 residues. CDR1 and CDR2 from the germline V gene are LNHDA and SQIVND (reference sequence). The CDR3, as DNA: TGTGCCAGTAGTATAGGACAGAGTAACACTGAAGCTTTCTTT. This encodes CASSIGQSNTEAFF.

The genes are TRBV10-1 and TRBJ1-1; a weak D match, TRBD1 (6 bases). Germline values: CDR1 WNHNN, CDR2 SYGVQD (reference sequence). V was shortened by 3 bases and J by 1 base, with 9 bases between the two germline ends. The CDR3 is made up of 14 amino acids. Here the CDR3 DNA reads TGCGCCAGCAGTGACAACAGGGAGAACACTGAAGCTTTCTTT. Amino acid sequence: CASSDNRENTEAFF.

The genes are TRBV5-1 and TRBJ2-1; tentative D call: TRBD1 (6 bases). Germline V gene lookup returns CDR1 SGHRS and CDR2 YFSETQ. The CDR3 spans 11 residues. The ends were cut back, 4 bases at V and 11 bases at J, with 10 bases in the middle. In DNA, the CDR3 is TGCGCCAGCAGCCAAACAGGGCAGCAGTTCTTC. Its translation: CASSQTGQQFF.

The V call is TRBV6-5, the J call TRBJ2-2; a weak D match, TRBD1 (6 bases). This CDR3 contains 14 residues. Germline CDR1 is MNHEY and CDR2 is SVGAGI. Trimming pared 4 bases from V and 6 bases from J, leaving 12 bases between. Written as DNA, the CDR3 is TGTGCCAGCAGTTCTTGGACAGCCGCCGGGGAGCTGTTTTTT. It specifies CASSSWTAAGELFF.

The rearrangement links TRBV29-1 to TRBJ1-5; maybe TRBD1 (5 bases). The CDR3 totals 12 residues. Trimming removed 6 bases at V and 7 bases at J, with 13 bases between. The germline V gene encodes CDR1 SQVTM and CDR2 ANQGSEA. The CDR3 here is CSVQGLGQPQHF. CDR3 sequence (DNA): TGCAGCGTGCAGGGCCTTGGGCAGCCCCAGCATTTT.

The CDR3 here is CASSISNSYNEQFF. For the CDR3, the DNA is TGTGCCAGTAGTATTTCCAACTCCTACAATGAGCAGTTCTTC. The genes are TRBV19 and TRBJ2-1; no firm D call. V dropped 3 bases and J dropped 0 bases, with 6 bases sitting between them. Germline CDR1 reads LNHDA; CDR2 reads SQIVND (reference sequence). CDR3 length: 14 amino acids. Full variable domain (missing parts from reference TRBV19 and TRBJ2-1): DGGITQSPKYLFRKEGQNVTLSCEQNLNHDAMYWYRQDPGQGLRLIYYSQIVNDFQKGDIAEGYSVSREKKESFPLTVTSAQKNPTAFYLCASSISNSYNEQFFGPGTRLTVL.

This clone was observed a few times. The rearrangement joins TRBV11-3 to TRBJ1-6; D is possibly TRBD1 (5 bases). Trimming removed 2 bases at V and 7 bases at J, with 9 bases between. The CDR3 spans 14 residues. From germline, CDR1 is SGHNT and CDR2 YENEEA. The CDR3, as DNA: TGTGCCAGCAGCTTAAGGGGTCAAAATTCACCCCTCCACTTT. Its protein product is CASSLRGQNSPLHF.

The chain couples TRBV14 to TRBJ1-1; D unresolved. Germline loops: CDR1 SGHDN, CDR2 FVKESK. This CDR3 is 13 amino acids long. With 4 bases removed from V and 0 bases from J, the gap between germline ends came to 6 bases. CDR3 coding DNA: TGTGCCAGCAGCCCGACAATGAACACTGAAGCTTTCTTT. It codes for CASSPTMNTEAFF.